The 15 T cell receptor beta chains reported below all come from one sample, sequenced in a study of molecular identifiers for immune sequencing clone quantification. Each CDR3 protein gets one entry after TCRdb re-called the PCR reads with MiXCR. The repertoire has about 630,000 distinct CDR3 sequences, around 25% of them found once; the top ten carry 0.78%. Sequences were obtained from naive CD8+ T cells from blood, with Jurkat cell RNA spiked in. As for subset: FACS-sorted CD8+CD4-CCR7+CD45RA+ naive T cells. These receptors all stem from a human donor in good health. Some libraries in this study had Jurkat cell RNA spiked in.

This clonotype was counted at least ten times. This chain links TRBV20-1 with TRBJ2-5, with 7 positions matching TRBD1. V was clipped by 3 bases and J by 4 bases; unmatched bases: 11. The CDR3 is made up of 15 amino acids. Per the germline V gene, CDR1 is DFQATT and CDR2 is SNEGSKA (reference sequence). The CDR3 DNA follows: TGCAGTGCTAGGGGACAGACTACAGCCGTAGAGACCCAGTACTTC. The encoded protein is CSARGQTTAVETQYF.

Many counts were recorded for this clonotype. This chain uses TRBV4-3 with TRBJ1-5, with TRBD1 matching 9 bases. The CDR3 consists of 15 residues. Trimming at V came to 4 bases and at J to 6 bases, leaving 7 bases not matched to a gene. CDR1 is LGHNA, CDR2 YSLEER, per germline. The CDR3 is CASSLSTGGFQPQHF. The CDR3 DNA is TGCGCCAGCAGCCTAAGCACAGGGGGCTTTCAGCCCCAGCATTTT.

This clonotype was observed at least ten times. The chain has TRBV12-2 and TRBJ1-4; no check of the table's D call, TRBD1, against the DNA was made. TRBV12-2 is flagged as a pseudogene. The CDR3 runs 18 residues. The CDR3 spells CASRSYSGTVKMNEKLFF. The CDR3 DNA follows: TGTGCAAGTCGCTCATACTCCGGGACGGTGAAAATGAATGAAAAACTGTTTTTT.

This clonotype was observed a few times. The chain combines TRBV11-2 with TRBJ2-7, with D unclear. With 1 base removed from V and 2 bases from J, the gap between germline ends came to 12 bases. Per germline, CDR1 SGHAT and CDR2 FQNNGV. The CDR3 is 15 amino acids. CDR3 loop: CASSLVLGIPYEQYF. DNA of the CDR3: TGTGCCAGCAGCTTAGTGCTGGGCATCCCCTACGAGCAGTACTTC.

This chain connects TRBV15 to TRBJ2-7, with a weak D call TRBD1 (6 bases). Trimming took off 0 bases at V and 0 bases at J, with 15 bases between the two ends. Germline CDR1 reads LNHNV; CDR2 reads YYDKDF (reference sequence). The CDR3 consists of 17 residues. In nucleotides, the CDR3 is TGTGCCACCAGCAGAGAGAGCGTCTCAGGGGTCTCCTACGAGCAGTACTTC. This translates into CATSRESVSGVSYEQYF.

This clonotype came up a few times. The rearrangement joins TRBV7-8 to TRBJ2-1; D uncertain. Trimming took off 3 bases at V and 4 bases at J, with 7 bases between the two ends. Per the germline V gene, CDR1 is SGHVS and CDR2 is FQNEAQ. CDR3 length: 13 residues. The CDR3 reads CASSFGRYNEQFF. The DNA for the CDR3 is TGTGCCAGCAGCTTTGGCAGATACAATGAGCAGTTCTTC. Full variable domain (remainder filled in from reference TRBV7-8 and TRBJ2-1): GAGVSQSPRYKVAKRGQDVALRCDPISGHVSLFWYQQALGQGPEFLTYFQNEAQLDKSGLPSDRFFAERPEGSVSTLKIQRTQQEDSAVYLCASSFGRYNEQFFGPGTRLTVL.

The genes are TRBV13 and TRBJ1-1; D is perhaps TRBD1 (5 bases). Germline-derived CDR1 and CDR2 are PRHDT and FYEKMQ (reference sequence). V dropped 7 bases and J dropped 4 bases, with 19 bases sitting between them. CDR3 length: 15 amino acids. CDR3 protein: CASTKRAGKATEAFF. The CDR3 coding sequence is TGTGCCAGCACCAAACGCGCAGGGAAAGCCACTGAAGCTTTCTTT.

This clonotype was picked up a small number of times. With a much larger clone just one base away, this may be a read error. The gene calls are TRBV7-9 and TRBJ2-1; TRBD2 matches at 12 bases. This CDR3 region has 15 residues. The germline CDR1 and CDR2 sequences are SEHNR and FQNEAQ (reference sequence). The CDR3 here is CASSILAGGPGEQVF. The DNA of the CDR3 is TGTGCCAGCAGCATTCTAGCGGGGGGGCCGGGTGAGCAGGTCTTC.

This rearrangement joins TRBV6-6 to TRBJ2-2; 7 positions agree with TRBD2. The CDR3 extends over 15 amino acids. With 7 bases clipped from V and 4 bases from J, the junction kept 9 bases outside the gene matches. Germline V gives CDR1 MNHNY, CDR2 SVGAGI (reference sequence). The CDR3 here is CASTTPWGGTGELFF. The CDR3 nucleotides are TGTGCCAGCACCACGCCGTGGGGGGGCACCGGGGAGCTGTTTTTT.

The chain carries TRBV20-1 and TRBJ2-4, with 8 bases matching TRBD2. Germline V gene lookup returns CDR1 DFQATT and CDR2 SNEGSKA (reference sequence). This CDR3 is built from 16 residues. The junction had 7 bases not matched to a gene; V was cut back by 3 bases and J by 0 bases. DNA of the CDR3: TGCAGTGCTAGGGGGGAGCGGGAGATAGCCAAAAACATTCAGTACTTC. This sequence encodes CSARGEREIAKNIQYF.

This clonotype was recorded many times. The chain has TRBV6-5 and TRBJ2-5; perhaps TRBD1 as D (5 bases). From germline, CDR1 is MNHEY and CDR2 SVGAGI. Trimming cost V 2 bases and J 11 bases, with 15 bases left between them. The CDR3 has 13 residues. The DNA of the CDR3 is TGTGCCAGCAGTTACCAGAACATGGGGCGGCAGTACTTC. Protein sequence: CASSYQNMGRQYF.

This clonotype appeared a few times. The genes are TRBV7-9 and TRBJ1-1; D is undetermined. V lost 0 bases and J lost 1, with 9 bases in between. Germline CDR1 reads SEHNR; CDR2 reads FQNEAQ (reference sequence). The CDR3 has 15 residues. The CDR3, as DNA: TGTGCCAGCAGCTTAGCGATGACCGGGAACACTGAAGCTTTCTTT. This sequence encodes CASSLAMTGNTEAFF.

This clonotype was counted a few times. DNA of the CDR3: TGTGCCACCAGCAGAGAAGGGTTCGTTAATTCACCCCTCCACTTT. Protein sequence: CATSREGFVNSPLHF. The rearrangement links TRBV15 to TRBJ1-6; D uncertain. Deletions cut 0 bases from V and 6 bases from J, with 9 bases between. The CDR3 has 15 amino acids. Germline CDR1 reads LNHNV; CDR2 reads YYDKDF (reference sequence). The full variable domain, rest sourced from reference TRBV15 and TRBJ1-6, is DAMVIQNPRYQVTQFGKPVTLSCSQTLNHNVMYWYQQKSSQAPKLLFHYYDKDFNNEADTPDNFQSRRPNTSFCFLDIRSPGLGDTAMYLCATSREGFVNSPLHFGNGTRLTVT.

The table lists this clonotype with a few counts. One end of the junction fails to match germline, which may point to a read error. V gene TRBV6-5 combines with J gene TRBJ2-1, with TRBD2 matching over 9 bases. Germline lookup yields CDR1 MNHEY and CDR2 SVGAGI. The CDR3 spans 15 residues. The CDR3 region has the DNA TGTGCCAGCAGATTAGCGGGAGCGTCCTACAATGAGCGGTTCTTC. This translates into CASRLAGASYNERFF.

This clonotype showed up just once. With a much larger clone just one base away, this may be a read error. V usage is TRBV7-8 and J usage is TRBJ2-7, with D perhaps assigned TRBD1 or TRBD2 (5 bases each). CDR1 SGHVS and CDR2 FQNEAQ come from the germline V gene. V was trimmed by 5 bases and J by 3 bases, leaving 11 bases between them. The CDR3 covers 13 residues. CDR3 DNA: TGTGCCAGCAGCCCCCAGAGGGGCTACGAGCAGTACTTC. It specifies CASSPQRGYEQYF.